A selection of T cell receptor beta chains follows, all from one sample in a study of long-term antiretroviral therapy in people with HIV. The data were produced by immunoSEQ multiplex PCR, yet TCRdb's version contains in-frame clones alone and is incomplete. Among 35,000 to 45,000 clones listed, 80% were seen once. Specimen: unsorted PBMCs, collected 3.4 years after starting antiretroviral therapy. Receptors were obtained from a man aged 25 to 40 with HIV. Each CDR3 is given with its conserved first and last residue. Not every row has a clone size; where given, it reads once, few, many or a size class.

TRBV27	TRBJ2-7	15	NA	CASSTGQGSGYEQYF
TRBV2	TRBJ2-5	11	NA	CASSPQETQYF
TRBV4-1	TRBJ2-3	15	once	CASSQGQGGTDTQYF
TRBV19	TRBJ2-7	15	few	CASSMKRAPGYEQYF
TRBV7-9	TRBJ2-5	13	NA	CASSNALEETQYF
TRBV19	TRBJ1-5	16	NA	CASSMAPRGSNQPQHF
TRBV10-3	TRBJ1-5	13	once	CAISLQEGQPQHF
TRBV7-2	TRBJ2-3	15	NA	CASSLYDRSTDTQYF
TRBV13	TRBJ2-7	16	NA	CASSPLVIGLSYEQYF
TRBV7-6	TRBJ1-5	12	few	CASSHQDQPQHF
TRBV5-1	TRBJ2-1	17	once	CASSLEASRSSYNEQFF
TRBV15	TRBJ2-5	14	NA	CATSRVMGEETQYF
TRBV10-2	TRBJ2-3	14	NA	CASKEIASTDTQYF
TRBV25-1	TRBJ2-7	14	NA	CASSPWDRDYEQYF
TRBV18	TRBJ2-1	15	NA	CASSLLGQAYNEQFF
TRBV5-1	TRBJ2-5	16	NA	CASSLATWGRGETQYF
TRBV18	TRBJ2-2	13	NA	CASSLQGSGDLFF
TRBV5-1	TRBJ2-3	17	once	CASSSYWTSGTTDTQYF
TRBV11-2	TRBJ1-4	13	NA	CASSLDRGRKLFF
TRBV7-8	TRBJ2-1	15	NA	CASSSDTPAYNEQFF
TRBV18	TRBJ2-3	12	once	CASSPTTDTQYF
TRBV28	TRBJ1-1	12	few	CASSPGATSTFF
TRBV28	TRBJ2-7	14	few	CASSLGSLSHEQYF
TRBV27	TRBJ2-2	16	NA	CASTQGAGANTGELFF
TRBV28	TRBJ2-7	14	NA	CASSLSGSSYEQYF
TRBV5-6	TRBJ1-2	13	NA	CASSPDRASGYTF
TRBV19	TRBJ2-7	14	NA	CASKPSQGSYEQYF
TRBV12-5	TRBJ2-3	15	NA	CASATGGAATDTQYF
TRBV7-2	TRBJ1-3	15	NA	CASSASGTAGNTIYF
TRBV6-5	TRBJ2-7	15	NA	CASSYSTGGEGEQYF
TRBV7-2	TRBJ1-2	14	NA	CASSFRQGDYGYTF
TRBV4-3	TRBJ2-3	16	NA	CASSQDLLPSEDTQYF
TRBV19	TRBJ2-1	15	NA	CASSDSPSSYNEQFF
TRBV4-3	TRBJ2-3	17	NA	CASSFLLGLAGQDTQYF
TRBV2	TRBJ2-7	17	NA	CASSASGAGRPHDEQYF
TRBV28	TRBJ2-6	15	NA	CASSIGGTGANVLTF
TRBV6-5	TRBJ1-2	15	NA	CASSYSTGINYGYTF
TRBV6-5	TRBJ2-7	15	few	CASSYSWAEYYEQYF
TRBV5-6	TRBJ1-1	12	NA	CASSFGATEAFF
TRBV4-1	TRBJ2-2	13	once	CASSQVREGDLFF
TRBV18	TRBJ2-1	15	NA	CASSPPHSPLNEQFF
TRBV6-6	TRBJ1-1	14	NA	CASSYGGLNTEAFF
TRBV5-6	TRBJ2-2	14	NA	CASSRLGPTGELFF
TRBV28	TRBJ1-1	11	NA	CASSQFALAFF
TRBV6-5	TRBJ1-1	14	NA	CASSSSPSGTEAFF
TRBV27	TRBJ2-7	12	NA	CASSRPGYEQYF
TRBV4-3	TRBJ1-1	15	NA	CASSQERGGNTEAFF
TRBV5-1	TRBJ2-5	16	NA	CASSSGLAGLQETQYF
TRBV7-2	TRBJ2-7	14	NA	CASSPSPGRYEQYF
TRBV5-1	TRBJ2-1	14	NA	CASSPRDLSNEQFF
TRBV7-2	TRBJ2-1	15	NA	CASRYPGLAYGEQFF
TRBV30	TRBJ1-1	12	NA	CAWSVPNLEAFF
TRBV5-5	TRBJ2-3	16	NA	CASSLNRELRTDTQYF